The rows below give T cell receptor beta chains drawn from one sample of a study of type 1 regulatory T cells. In TCRdb, the reads were re-called with MiXCR into one record per CDR3 protein. This table holds around 65,000 distinct CDR3 sequences, about 50% found once. These receptors' targets are unknown. The sequenced sample consisted of cultured non-Tr1 T cells, either the whole culture or a sorted T cell fraction (not recorded which). The origin of the receptors is a human donor in good health. CDR3s include the opening cysteine and the closing phenylalanine or tryptophan. The D gene is left open where the match is weak. Not every row has a clone size; where given, it reads once, few, many or a size class.

size	J	V	D	DNA	CDR3
few	TRBJ2-3	TRBV7-9	TRBD2	TGTGCCAGCAGCCCAAGCGGGACTAGCGGGATCATCCATACGCAGTATTTT	CASSPSGTSGIIHTQYF
.	TRBJ2-7	TRBV5-1	TRBD2	TGCGCCAGCAGCTTGGGGACTAGCTTCTACGAGCAGTACTTC	CASSLGTSFYEQYF
.	TRBJ1-1	TRBV19	TRBD1	TGTGCCAGTAGCTTCGGGACAGGGAACACTGAAGCTTTCTTT	CASSFGTGNTEAFF
few	TRBJ1-1	TRBV9	TRBD1	TGTGCCAGCAGCGCGGCCGGACAGGGGGGCACTGAAGCTTTCTTT	CASSAAGQGGTEAFF
.	TRBJ1-3	TRBV12-3/TRBV12-4	.	TGTGCCAGCAGACTAAGACAGACTGGAAACACCATATATTTT	CASRLRQTGNTIYF
few	TRBJ2-5	TRBV3-1	TRBD2	TGTGCCAGCATGCGAGCGGGGGCGCACCAAGAGACCCAGTACTTC	CASMRAGAHQETQYF
few	TRBJ1-6	TRBV9	.	TGTGCCAGCAGCCCTTTAGGCTCCTATAATTCACCCCTCCACTTT	CASSPLGSYNSPLHF
many	TRBJ2-3	TRBV24-1	.	TGTGCCACCAGTGCCAAGAGAGCGCGGGATCCCACAGATACGCAGTATTTT	CATSAKRARDPTDTQYF
.	TRBJ2-3	TRBV12-3/TRBV12-4	TRBD2	TGTGCCAGCAGTTCCAGGATGACTAGCGGGGGGAACACAGATACGCAGTATTTT	CASSSRMTSGGNTDTQYF
.	TRBJ1-3	TRBV6-1	.	TGTGCCAGCAGTCAAGGAGGAAACACCATATATTTT	CASSQGGNTIYF
few	TRBJ1-2	TRBV30	.	TGTGCCTGGACTAAAGGGACTGCCTCGGGTGGCTACACCTTC	CAWTKGTASGGYTF
.	TRBJ2-1	TRBV20-1	TRBD1	TGCAGTGCTCCGGGACAGGGAGACAATGAGCAGTTCTTC	CSAPGQGDNEQFF
.	TRBJ1-4	TRBV5-3	.	TGTGCCAGAAGCCCCCGACCCGTTAATGAAAAACTGTTTTTT	CARSPRPVNEKLFF
.	TRBJ2-3	TRBV5-1	.	TGCGCCAGCGGGGAACAGGGAAGACCCACAGATACGCAGTATTTT	CASGEQGRPTDTQYF
few	TRBJ1-3	TRBV12-3/TRBV12-4	TRBD1	TGTGCCAGCAGTCCCGGACAGGGGCGAAACACCATATATTTT	CASSPGQGRNTIYF
.	TRBJ2-1	TRBV24-1	TRBD1	TGTGCCACCAGTGACTTTCCCGGACAGGGATTCTACAATGAGCAGTTCTTC	CATSDFPGQGFYNEQFF
.	TRBJ2-7	TRBV13	.	TGTGCCAGCAGCCGTCGCCGGGACATCAGCTCCTACGAGCAGTACTTC	CASSRRRDISSYEQYF
.	TRBJ1-5	TRBV24-1	TRBD1	TGTGCCACTAGCAGGGGGGCGGATGGTCAGCCCCAGCATTTT	CATSRGADGQPQHF
few	TRBJ2-1	TRBV12-3/TRBV12-4	.	TGTGCCAGCAGTTTAGTGCTCCCGACCTACAATGAGCAGTTCTTC	CASSLVLPTYNEQFF
.	TRBJ2-2	TRBV5-6	.	TGTGCCAGCAATGTTCGGACAACCACCGGGGAGCTGTTTTTT	CASNVRTTTGELFF
.	TRBJ2-2	TRBV27	.	TGTGCCAGTTGCACCAGGGGCTCCGCCGGGGAGCTGTTTTTT	CASCTRGSAGELFF
.	TRBJ1-4	TRBV7-9	.	TGTGCCAGCAGCTTCGGCGCAGATAATGAAAAACTGTTTTTT	CASSFGADNEKLFF
.	TRBJ1-1	TRBV4-1	.	TGCGCCAGCAGGCCGGGGGGGGCTATAAGGTTGAACACTGAAGCTTTCTTT	CASRPGGAIRLNTEAFF
.	TRBJ1-1	TRBV12-3/TRBV12-4	.	TGTGCCAGCAACCCGGGGTTGGTGAACACTGAAGCTTTCTTT	CASNPGLVNTEAFF
once	TRBJ2-1	TRBV30	TRBD1	TGTGCCTGGAGTGCTGGACAGGCGACCCACAATGAGCAGTTCTTC	CAWSAGQATHNEQFF
.	TRBJ2-1	TRBV11-2	.	TGTGCCAGCAGCCCCGTCGGAGGGGTTCACAATGAGCAGTTCTTC	CASSPVGGVHNEQFF
few	TRBJ1-1	TRBV5-1	.	TGCGCCAGCAGCTTGATCCCGGGAATGAACACTGAAGCTTTCTTT	CASSLIPGMNTEAFF
.	TRBJ2-7	TRBV7-2	.	TGTGCCAGCAGCTTAGGTTCAGGGAGCGAGCAGTACTTC	CASSLGSGSEQYF
.	TRBJ2-5	TRBV29-1	.	TGCAGCGTTACCCGGATCACAACCGAGACCCAGTACTTC	CSVTRITTETQYF
.	TRBJ2-7	TRBV12-3/TRBV12-4	TRBD1	TGTGCCAGCAGTCTCGCGGACAGGGATCGGGAGCAGTACTTC	CASSLADRDREQYF
few	TRBJ2-3	TRBV4-2	TRBD2	TGTGCCAGCAACGAGCGGGGGGTCACAGATACGCAGTATTTT	CASNERGVTDTQYF
.	TRBJ1-2	TRBV7-2	.	TGTGCCAGCAGCGTAGGAGGGACCTTGGCTTATGGCTACACCTTC	CASSVGGTLAYGYTF
medium-sized	TRBJ2-3	TRBV6-5	TRBD2	TGTGCCAGCAGTCGTTATCTGGGAGGGGCCACAGATACGCAGTATTTT	CASSRYLGGATDTQYF
.	TRBJ2-5	TRBV3-1	.	TGTGCCAGCAGCCAAGGTTACCAAGAGACCCAGTACTTC	CASSQGYQETQYF
.	TRBJ2-2	TRBV7-2	TRBD1	TGTGCCAGCAGCTCCGGACAGGCTGGTCTTGGCGGGGAGCTGTTTTTT	CASSSGQAGLGGELFF
few	TRBJ2-6	TRBV12-3/TRBV12-4	TRBD1	TGTGCCAGCAGTTTAGCGACCGGGACAGGGCCAGGGGCCAACGTCCTGACTTTC	CASSLATGTGPGANVLTF
.	TRBJ2-7	TRBV7-2	TRBD1	TGTGCCAGCAGCCCGTATGGACAGGCAACCGAGCAGTACTTC	CASSPYGQATEQYF
.	TRBJ2-7	TRBV6-2/TRBV6-3	.	TGTGCCAGCAGTTACGGGGGGGCCCGTCGCGAGCAGTACTTC	CASSYGGARREQYF
few	TRBJ1-2	TRBV4-1	TRBD1	TGCGCCAGCAGCCAAGATGGGGGACAGGGAAACTATGGCTACACCTTC	CASSQDGGQGNYGYTF
.	TRBJ2-2	TRBV12-3/TRBV12-4	.	TGTGCCAGCGGTTTGATTATCTGGGGGGCGCTCCCCGGGGAGCTGTTTTTT	CASGLIIWGALPGELFF
.	TRBJ1-1	TRBV3-1	.	TGTGCCAGCAGCCAAATTTTCCAGAGAGCCACTGAAGCTTTCTTT	CASSQIFQRATEAFF
.	TRBJ2-7	TRBV7-2	.	TGTGCCAGCAGCTTAGAAGTGCAGGGGCCCTACGAGCAGTACTTC	CASSLEVQGPYEQYF
.	TRBJ1-5	TRBV24-1	.	TGTGCCACCAGTGATTTGCAGGACCGGTTGGGCAATCAGCCCCAGCATTTT	CATSDLQDRLGNQPQHF
.	TRBJ1-4	TRBV19	.	TGTGCCAGTAGAGAGAACAGGTTGCCAACTAATGAAAAACTGTTTTTT	CASRENRLPTNEKLFF
few	TRBJ1-2	TRBV18	TRBD1	TGTGCCAGCTCACCGGGACAGGGAACCAACTATGGCTACACCTTC	CASSPGQGTNYGYTF
.	TRBJ2-1	TRBV19	.	TGTGCCAGTAGTACTCGAAGATGGGCAGGGCCCAATGAGCAGTTCTTC	CASSTRRWAGPNEQFF
.	TRBJ1-4	TRBV14	.	TGTGCCAGCAGCCAAAAGGGGGGGGCCGGAGAAAAACTGTTTTTT	CASSQKGGAGEKLFF
.	TRBJ2-3	TRBV20-1	.	TGCAGTGCTACCCGCTCCGATACGCAGTATTTT	CSATRSDTQYF
.	TRBJ2-7	TRBV12-3/TRBV12-4	.	TGTGCCAGCAGTTTGGGTAGCGGCTACTACGAGCAGTACTTC	CASSLGSGYYEQYF
.	TRBJ1-2	TRBV20-1	TRBD1	TGCAGTGCGCCGGGACAGGGGGGACGTAAAGGCTACACCTTC	CSAPGQGGRKGYTF
.	TRBJ2-7	TRBV5-1	.	TGCGCCAGCAGCTTGGCTCAGGTCCCGGGCGAGCAGTACTTC	CASSLAQVPGEQYF
.	TRBJ2-3	TRBV5-1	.	TGCGCCAGCAGTTTCACCACAGATACGCAGTATTTT	CASSFTTDTQYF
.	TRBJ2-1	TRBV20-1	.	TGCAGTGCTGATATCACTAGCAACAATGAGCAGTTCTTC	CSADITSNNEQFF
.	TRBJ1-1	TRBV28	.	TGTGCCAGCAGTCCAAATTCAGGGAACCGGAACACTGAAGCTTTCTTT	CASSPNSGNRNTEAFF
.	TRBJ2-1	TRBV24-1	.	TGTGCCACCAGTGACCTCGGCCCCGGTCTTTACAATGAGCAGTTCTTC	CATSDLGPGLYNEQFF
.	TRBJ2-7	TRBV4-1	.	TGCGCCAGCAGCCAAGACCCAAGTGGGCTACCCAACGAGCAGTACTTC	CASSQDPSGLPNEQYF
many	TRBJ1-6	TRBV4-1	.	TGCGCCAGCAGACAGGTTAGGCATTCACCCCTCCACTTT	CASRQVRHSPLHF
.	TRBJ1-2	TRBV7-9	.	TGTGCCAGCAGCTTATCGGATACTATCTATGGCTACACCTTC	CASSLSDTIYGYTF
.	TRBJ2-7	TRBV29-1	TRBD1	TGCAGCGTCCGGGACCAGGGGGCCAAGTACGAGCAGTACTTC	CSVRDQGAKYEQYF
.	TRBJ1-6	TRBV7-8	.	TGTGCCAGCAGCTCCCTCGGTGGGAGGGGTTCACCCCTCCACTTT	CASSSLGGRGSPLHF